These 3 T cell receptor beta chains were all obtained from the same sample, sequenced in a study of blood T cell repertoires in COVID-19. Assay used: immunoSEQ multiplex PCR; TCRdb lists only in-frame clones, some missing. The data show approximately 440,000 clones, with about 91% seen just once and around 12% held by the top ten. The source material was peripheral blood. These receptors came from a woman aged 45-60 years with COVID-19, enrolled during active disease.

This clone was counted only a few times. V gene TRBV9 combines with J gene TRBJ1-5; TRBD1 aligns across 7 bases. Germline V gene lookup returns CDR1 SGDLS and CDR2 YYNGEE. V shed 3 bases and J 5 bases; nucleotides not matched to a gene: 8. This CDR3 has 15 residues. CDR3 DNA: TGTGCCAGCAGCGCAGCCGGGACAGATTATCAGCCCCAGCATTTT. As protein: CASSAAGTDYQPQHF.

J is TRBJ2-5 and V is TRBV4-2; D is unclear. This CDR3 region has 12 residues. Germline V gene data show CDR1 as LGHNA and CDR2 as YNFKEQ. V gave up 2 bases and J gave up 5 bases, with 6 bases separating them. Here the CDR3 DNA reads TGTGCCAGCAGCCAACCTAGGGAGACCCAGTACTTC. Translating gives CASSQPRETQYF.

Here the CDR3 reads CASSPGTGGFGGYTF. CDR3 nucleotide sequence: TGTGCCAGCAGCCCCGGGACAGGGGGCTTTGGGGGCTACACCTTC. The chain recombines TRBV5-6 with TRBJ1-2; 12 nucleotides align to TRBD1. The V and J ends lost 4 bases and 8 bases, in that order; junction bases with no gene match: 9. The CDR3 consists of 15 residues. Per the germline V gene, CDR1 is SGHDT and CDR2 is YYEEEE.